The clone carrying this T cell receptor beta chain occurred a few times. CDR1 and CDR2 from the germline V gene are GTSNPN and SVGIG (reference sequence). V was trimmed by 2 bases and J by 0 bases, leaving 10 bases between them. The CDR3 loop spans 14 amino acids. These data originate in a study of regulatory T cells in long-lasting Graves disease. Time point defined: persistent/refractory GD, antithyroid drugs over 5 years with positive TRAb. There was RNA extracted from PBMCs, and the TCR library was made from it. Construction of TCR beta libraries relied on iRepertoire HTBI primers and on Arm-PCR targeting CDR3 regions. TCRdb ran MiXCR on the multiplex PCR reads and lists one entry per CDR3 protein. Here the sample spans about 660,000 distinct CDR3 sequences, around 30% being singletons.

This sequence was found in a female donor with Graves disease. The chain recombines TRBV30 with TRBJ1-1; D gene unclear. This sample comprised peripheral blood mononuclear cells (PBMCs), obtained when the disease was refractory, from a patient treated with antithyroid drugs. Here the CDR3 DNA reads TGTGCCTGGAGTTACGACCGGCTGAACACTGAAGCTTTCTTT. As protein: CAWSYDRLNTEAFF.